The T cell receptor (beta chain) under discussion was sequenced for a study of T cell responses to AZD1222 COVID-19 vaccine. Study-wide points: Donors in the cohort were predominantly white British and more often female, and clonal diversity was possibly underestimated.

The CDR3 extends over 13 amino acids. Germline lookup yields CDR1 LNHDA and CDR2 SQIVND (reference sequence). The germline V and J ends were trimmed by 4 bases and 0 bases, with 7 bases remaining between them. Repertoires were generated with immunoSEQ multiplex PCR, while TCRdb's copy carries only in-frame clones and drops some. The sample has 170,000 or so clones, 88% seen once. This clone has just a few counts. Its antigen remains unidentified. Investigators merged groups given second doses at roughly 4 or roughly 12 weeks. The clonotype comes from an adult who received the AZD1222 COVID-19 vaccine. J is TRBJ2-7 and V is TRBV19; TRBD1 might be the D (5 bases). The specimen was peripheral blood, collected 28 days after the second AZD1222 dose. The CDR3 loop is CASSSRDSYEQYF. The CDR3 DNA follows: TGTGCCAGTAGTAGCAGGGACTCCTACGAGCAGTACTTC.